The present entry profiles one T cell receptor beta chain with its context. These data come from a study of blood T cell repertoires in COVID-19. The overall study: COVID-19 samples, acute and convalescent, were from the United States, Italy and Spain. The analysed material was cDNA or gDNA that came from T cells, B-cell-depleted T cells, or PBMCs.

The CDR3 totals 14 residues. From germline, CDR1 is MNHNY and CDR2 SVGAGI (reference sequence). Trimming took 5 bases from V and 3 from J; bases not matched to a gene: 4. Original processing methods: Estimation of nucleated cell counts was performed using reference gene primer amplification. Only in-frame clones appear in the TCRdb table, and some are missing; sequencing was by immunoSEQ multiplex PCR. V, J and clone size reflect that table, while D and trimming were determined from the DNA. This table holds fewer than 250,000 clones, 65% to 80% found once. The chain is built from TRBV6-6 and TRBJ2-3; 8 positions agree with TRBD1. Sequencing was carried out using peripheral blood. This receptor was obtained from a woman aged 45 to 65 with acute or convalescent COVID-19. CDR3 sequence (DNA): TGTGCCAGCAGTCAGGGGGCGAGGACAGATACGCAGTATTTT. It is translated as CASSQGARTDTQYF.